This record covers a single TCR beta chain. This sample is drawn from a study of cytomegalovirus exposure and HLA in healthy donors. The germline CDR1 and CDR2 sequences are SGHRS and YFSETQ. Losses at the gene ends were 1 base for V and 6 bases for J; bases not matched to a gene: 3. CDR3 size: 13 residues. The repertoire was sequenced with immunoSEQ multiplex PCR; TCRdb's copy has only in-frame clones and lacks some. The sample records some 98,000 clones, over 75% being singletons. V usage is TRBV5-1 and J usage is TRBJ1-2, with 7 bases aligning to TRBD1. Input material: PBMCs. The TCR originated in a man younger than 35 in good health and CMV-seropositive. The CDR3 loop is CASSLLQGDGYTF. DNA of the CDR3: TGCGCCAGCAGCTTGCTGCAGGGGGATGGCTACACCTTC.